The clone carrying this T cell receptor beta chain came up many times. Preparation of the TCRbeta library was carried out with unique molecular identifiers. One entry per CDR3 protein results from TCRdb running MiXCR on the PCR reads. The sample carries under 140,000 distinct CDR3 sequences, approximately 10% recorded once. This sample was taken from a study of T-cell reconstitution after alpha-beta-depleted transplantation in children. V lost 1 base and J lost 1; bases outside the gene matches: 8. The CDR3 runs 18 residues. Germline lookup yields CDR1 LGHNA and CDR2 YNFKEQ. This specimen consisted of PBMCs from the stem cell graft donor, obtained from the stem cell graft. The TCR comes from a human donor who donated a stem cell graft to a child with acute lymphoblastic leukemia. The gene calls are TRBV4-2 and TRBJ2-1, with 9 bases lining up with TRBD1. CDR3 in amino acids: CASSQADRGSISYNEQFF. The DNA for the CDR3 is TGTGCCAGCAGCCAAGCCGACAGGGGGTCTATATCCTACAATGAGCAGTTCTTC.